The clone carrying this TCR beta chain appeared once. Trimming took off 5 bases at V and 2 bases at J, with 13 bases between the two ends. Germline CDR1 SGHTA, CDR2 FQGNSA. This CDR3 contains 15 residues. This sample is part of a study of blood T cell repertoires in COVID-19. Turning to the study itself: Both acute and convalescent COVID-19 samples were obtained from the United States, Italy and Spain. From T cells, B-cell-depleted T cells, or PBMCs came the material, which was cDNA or gDNA.

Original processing methods: Nucleated cell number was recorded as an estimate derived from reference gene primer amplification. Profiling relied on immunoSEQ multiplex PCR, and the TCRdb table lists in-frame clones only, not all of them. From that table come the V and J calls and clone size; the DNA was used to work out D and trimming. Among roughly 140,000 clones listed, roughly 88% were seen once. The rearrangement joins TRBV7-2 to TRBJ2-1, with D possibly being TRBD1 (5 bases). This TCR came from a woman aged 45-59 years with acute or convalescent COVID-19. Sequencing was performed on peripheral blood. Written as DNA, the CDR3 is TGTGCCAGCAGCGTACGCAGGGATCCCTACAATGAGCAGTTCTTC. This encodes CASSVRRDPYNEQFF.